These T cell receptor beta chains were read from a single sample in a study of brain metastases from non-small cell lung cancer. Assay: immunoSEQ multiplex PCR; the TCRdb copy retains only in-frame clones and omits some. The table has around 500 clones, about nine tenths seen once. Sequenced input: tissue from a brain metastasis. The receptors stem from a donor aged 40 or older with non-small cell lung cancer. The CDR3 runs from the conserved cysteine through the conserved F or W. The order of the fields is J gene, D gene, V gene, clone size, CDR3 protein, CDR3 DNA. The D gene is left open where the match is weak. Part of the rows lack a size; the others show once, few, many or a class for expanded clones.

J gene: TRBJ1-3
D gene: -
V gene: TRBV15
clone size: -
CDR3 protein: CATTDRGMRNTIYF
CDR3 DNA: TGTGCCACTACGGACAGAGGTATGAGAAACACCATATATTTT

J gene: TRBJ2-5
D gene: -
V gene: TRBV6-4
clone size: -
CDR3 protein: CASSGDAAGTQYF
CDR3 DNA: TGTGCCAGCAGTGGGGACGCGGCGGGGACCCAGTACTTC

J gene: TRBJ2-5
D gene: -
V gene: TRBV7-8
clone size: -
CDR3 protein: CASSSPPETQYF
CDR3 DNA: TGTGCCAGCAGCTCACCTCCAGAGACCCAGTACTTC

J gene: TRBJ1-1
D gene: TRBD1
V gene: TRBV5-1
clone size: -
CDR3 protein: CASSPEVRGPNTEAFF
CDR3 DNA: TGCGCCAGCAGCCCCGAGGTCAGGGGGCCTAACACTGAAGCTTTCTTT

J gene: TRBJ2-2
D gene: -
V gene: TRBV4-1
clone size: -
CDR3 protein: CASSQRYGGDAGELFF
CDR3 DNA: TGCGCCAGCAGCCAAAGGTACGGAGGTGACGCCGGGGAGCTGTTTTTT

J gene: TRBJ1-2
D gene: -
V gene: TRBV6-5
clone size: -
CDR3 protein: CASSSLGQGLPYGYTF
CDR3 DNA: TGTGCCAGCAGTTCCCTTGGGCAGGGGTTACCCTATGGCTACACCTTC

J gene: TRBJ2-1
D gene: TRBD2
V gene: TRBV7-2
clone size: -
CDR3 protein: CASSPRLAQNNEQFF
CDR3 DNA: TGTGCCAGCAGCCCAAGACTAGCTCAGAACAATGAGCAGTTCTTC

J gene: TRBJ1-2
D gene: TRBD1
V gene: TRBV6-5
clone size: -
CDR3 protein: CASSYAQGARDGYTF
CDR3 DNA: TGTGCCAGCAGTTACGCACAGGGGGCAAGGGATGGCTACACCTTC

J gene: TRBJ2-7
D gene: -
V gene: TRBV18
clone size: -
CDR3 protein: CASSPSSTGNYEQYF
CDR3 DNA: TGTGCCAGCTCACCAAGCTCCACAGGGAACTACGAGCAGTACTTC

J gene: TRBJ2-3
D gene: -
V gene: TRBV7-9
clone size: few
CDR3 protein: CASSPDSTDTQYF
CDR3 DNA: TGTGCCAGCAGTCCTGACAGCACAGATACGCAGTATTTT

J gene: TRBJ1-1
D gene: -
V gene: TRBV7-9
clone size: -
CDR3 protein: CASSQGGSNTEAFF
CDR3 DNA: TGTGCCAGCAGCCAAGGCGGCTCGAACACTGAAGCTTTCTTT

J gene: TRBJ2-6
D gene: TRBD1
V gene: TRBV7-9
clone size: -
CDR3 protein: CASTPDRGFGGANVLTF
CDR3 DNA: TGTGCCAGCACCCCGGACAGGGGGTTTGGGGGGGCCAACGTCCTGACTTTC

J gene: TRBJ1-5
D gene: -
V gene: TRBV6-2/TRBV6-3
clone size: -
CDR3 protein: CASSSYGAQPQHF
CDR3 DNA: TGTGCCAGCAGCTCCTATGGGGCTCAGCCCCAGCATTTT

J gene: TRBJ2-5
D gene: -
V gene: TRBV19
clone size: -
CDR3 protein: CASRKGGGEQETQYF
CDR3 DNA: TGTGCCAGTAGAAAAGGAGGGGGCGAGCAAGAGACCCAGTACTTC

J gene: TRBJ2-5
D gene: -
V gene: TRBV6-5
clone size: -
CDR3 protein: CASSHYRDTGQETQYF
CDR3 DNA: TGTGCCAGCAGTCACTACCGGGACACGGGTCAAGAGACCCAGTACTTC

J gene: TRBJ2-6
D gene: -
V gene: TRBV4-1
clone size: -
CDR3 protein: CASSPTSGANVLTF
CDR3 DNA: TGCGCCAGCAGTCCCACCTCTGGGGCCAACGTCCTGACTTTC

J gene: TRBJ2-7
D gene: TRBD1
V gene: TRBV6-5
clone size: -
CDR3 protein: CASSYFDRGIEQYF
CDR3 DNA: TGTGCCAGCAGTTACTTCGACAGGGGGATCGAGCAGTACTTC

J gene: TRBJ1-6
D gene: -
V gene: TRBV21-1
clone size: -
CDR3 protein: CASTDRDRGLDSPLHF
CDR3 DNA: TGTGCCAGCACCGATAGGGACAGGGGGCTGGATTCACCCCTCCACTTT

J gene: TRBJ1-2
D gene: -
V gene: TRBV9
clone size: -
CDR3 protein: CASRGDGYGYTF
CDR3 DNA: TGTGCCAGCAGAGGGGACGGCTATGGCTACACCTTC

J gene: TRBJ1-5
D gene: -
V gene: TRBV4-3
clone size: -
CDR3 protein: CASSQDIPTGGNQPQHF
CDR3 DNA: TGCGCCAGCAGCCAAGATATCCCAACGGGAGGCAATCAGCCCCAGCATTTT

J gene: TRBJ2-4
D gene: TRBD2
V gene: TRBV6-5
clone size: -
CDR3 protein: CASSSTGGDIQYF
CDR3 DNA: TGTGCCAGCAGTAGCACGGGGGGAGACATTCAGTACTTC

J gene: TRBJ1-2
D gene: -
V gene: TRBV6-5
clone size: -
CDR3 protein: CASSYGTYGYTF
CDR3 DNA: TGTGCCAGCAGTTACGGGACCTATGGCTACACCTTC

J gene: TRBJ2-2
D gene: -
V gene: TRBV3-1/TRBV3-2
clone size: -
CDR3 protein: CASSQGRSRGLGELFF
CDR3 DNA: TGTGCCAGCAGCCAAGGACGGTCAAGGGGACTCGGGGAGCTGTTTTTT

J gene: TRBJ1-1
D gene: TRBD1
V gene: TRBV7-9
clone size: -
CDR3 protein: CASSSRGVTEAFF
CDR3 DNA: TGTGCCAGCAGCTCCAGGGGGGTCACTGAAGCTTTCTTT

J gene: TRBJ1-1
D gene: -
V gene: TRBV29-1
clone size: -
CDR3 protein: CSVIVSYTEAFF
CDR3 DNA: TGCAGCGTTATCGTGTCGTACACTGAAGCTTTCTTT

J gene: TRBJ1-1
D gene: -
V gene: TRBV27
clone size: -
CDR3 protein: CASSFVGGRNTEAFF
CDR3 DNA: TGTGCCAGCAGTTTTGTCGGGGGCCGGAACACTGAAGCTTTCTTT

J gene: TRBJ2-2
D gene: -
V gene: TRBV10-2
clone size: -
CDR3 protein: CASRGAGELFF
CDR3 DNA: TGCGCCAGCAGGGGCGCAGGGGAGCTGTTTTTT

J gene: TRBJ1-4
D gene: -
V gene: TRBV4-3
clone size: -
CDR3 protein: CASSQDDRFNEKLFF
CDR3 DNA: TGCGCCAGCAGCCAGGATGACAGGTTTAATGAAAAACTGTTTTTT

J gene: TRBJ2-1
D gene: TRBD2
V gene: TRBV6-5
clone size: -
CDR3 protein: CASTVSGGNEQFF
CDR3 DNA: TGTGCCAGCACGGTGTCGGGGGGGAATGAGCAGTTCTTC

J gene: TRBJ2-1
D gene: TRBD1
V gene: TRBV7-9
clone size: -
CDR3 protein: CASSPPTGDEQFF
CDR3 DNA: TGTGCCAGCAGCCCCCCCACAGGGGATGAGCAGTTCTTC

J gene: TRBJ2-3
D gene: -
V gene: TRBV5-1
clone size: -
CDR3 protein: CASSFSTDTQYF
CDR3 DNA: TGCGCCAGCAGCTTTTCCACAGATACGCAGTATTTT

J gene: TRBJ2-7
D gene: -
V gene: TRBV28
clone size: once
CDR3 protein: CASSLLGGDLYEQYF
CDR3 DNA: TGTGCCAGCAGTTTACTCGGGGGAGACCTCTACGAACAGTACTTC

J gene: TRBJ2-1
D gene: -
V gene: TRBV12-3/TRBV12-4
clone size: -
CDR3 protein: CASILPPNNEQFF
CDR3 DNA: TGTGCCAGCATCCTGCCCCCGAACAATGAGCAGTTCTTC

J gene: TRBJ2-7
D gene: -
V gene: TRBV11-1
clone size: -
CDR3 protein: CASSHDWASYEQYF
CDR3 DNA: TGTGCCAGCAGCCATGACTGGGCCTCCTACGAGCAGTACTTC

J gene: TRBJ1-6
D gene: -
V gene: TRBV5-6
clone size: -
CDR3 protein: CASSLGQGSSPLHF
CDR3 DNA: TGTGCCAGCAGCTTGGGGCAGGGAAGCTCACCCCTCCACTTT

J gene: TRBJ2-2
D gene: TRBD1
V gene: TRBV7-2
clone size: -
CDR3 protein: CASSLQGAGGKLFF
CDR3 DNA: TGTGCCAGCAGTCTTCAGGGGGCCGGCGGGAAGCTGTTTTTT

J gene: TRBJ1-6
D gene: -
V gene: TRBV5-6
clone size: once
CDR3 protein: CASSSDLSSYNSPLHF
CDR3 DNA: TGTGCCAGCAGCTCGGACCTAAGCTCCTATAATTCACCCCTCCACTTT

J gene: TRBJ2-3
D gene: -
V gene: TRBV6-5
clone size: -
CDR3 protein: CASSYSGDTQYF
CDR3 DNA: TGTGCCAGCAGTTACTCGGGAGATACGCAGTATTTT

J gene: TRBJ1-1
D gene: TRBD1
V gene: TRBV6-5
clone size: -
CDR3 protein: CASRGLDRLGTEAFF
CDR3 DNA: TGTGCCAGCAGAGGGTTGGACAGGTTAGGGACTGAAGCTTTCTTT

J gene: TRBJ2-1
D gene: TRBD2
V gene: TRBV7-2
clone size: -
CDR3 protein: CASSPGLAGGNEQFF
CDR3 DNA: TGTGCCAGCAGCCCGGGACTAGCGGGGGGGAATGAGCAGTTCTTC

J gene: TRBJ2-1
D gene: -
V gene: TRBV6-5
clone size: -
CDR3 protein: CASSYSPGNEQFF
CDR3 DNA: TGTGCCAGCAGTTACTCCCCTGGCAATGAGCAGTTCTTC

J gene: TRBJ2-3
D gene: TRBD2
V gene: TRBV5-4
clone size: -
CDR3 protein: CASSPRVAGGPTDTQYF
CDR3 DNA: TGTGCCAGCAGCCCCAGGGTAGCGGGGGGGCCCACAGATACGCAGTATTTT

J gene: TRBJ1-4
D gene: TRBD1
V gene: TRBV15
clone size: -
CDR3 protein: CATSRRARGQKLFF
CDR3 DNA: TGTGCCACCAGCCGGAGGGCGAGGGGGCAAAAACTGTTTTTT

J gene: TRBJ1-4
D gene: TRBD1
V gene: TRBV27
clone size: -
CDR3 protein: CASRTGVGEKLFF
CDR3 DNA: TGTGCCAGCCGGACAGGGGTCGGTGAAAAACTGTTTTTT

J gene: TRBJ1-1
D gene: TRBD1
V gene: TRBV2
clone size: -
CDR3 protein: CASASLGQGLNTEAFF
CDR3 DNA: TGTGCCAGCGCTTCTCTCGGACAGGGCTTGAATACTGAAGCTTTCTTT

J gene: TRBJ1-2
D gene: -
V gene: TRBV2
clone size: -
CDR3 protein: CASSERQVYGYTF
CDR3 DNA: TGTGCCAGCAGTGAGAGACAGGTATATGGCTACACCTTC

J gene: TRBJ2-7
D gene: -
V gene: TRBV3-1/TRBV3-2
clone size: -
CDR3 protein: CASSEEGHYPWYEQYF
CDR3 DNA: TGTGCCAGCAGCGAAGAGGGACACTACCCTTGGTACGAGCAGTACTTC

J gene: TRBJ2-3
D gene: TRBD2
V gene: TRBV27
clone size: few
CDR3 protein: CASSLWTSDGVDTQYF
CDR3 DNA: TGTGCCAGCAGTTTATGGACTAGCGACGGCGTGGATACGCAGTATTTT

J gene: TRBJ2-2
D gene: TRBD2
V gene: TRBV6-5
clone size: -
CDR3 protein: CASSYSSGTIGELFF
CDR3 DNA: TGTGCCAGCAGTTACTCGAGCGGGACGATCGGGGAGCTGTTTTTT

J gene: TRBJ1-5
D gene: -
V gene: TRBV14
clone size: -
CDR3 protein: CASSQDAAANQSNQPQHF
CDR3 DNA: TGTGCCAGCAGCCAAGATGCGGCAGCAAATCAAAGCAATCAGCCCCAGCATTTT

J gene: TRBJ1-5
D gene: TRBD1
V gene: TRBV4-1
clone size: -
CDR3 protein: CASSQTDRGSNQPQHF
CDR3 DNA: TGCGCCAGCAGCCAGACGGACAGGGGAAGCAATCAGCCCCAGCATTTT

J gene: TRBJ2-7
D gene: -
V gene: TRBV19
clone size: few
CDR3 protein: CASSTIEGLAYEQYF
CDR3 DNA: TGTGCCAGTAGCACCATCGAGGGGCTCGCCTACGAGCAGTACTTC

J gene: TRBJ2-1
D gene: -
V gene: TRBV12-3/TRBV12-4
clone size: -
CDR3 protein: CASSPQNEQFF
CDR3 DNA: TGTGCCAGCAGCCCTCAGAATGAGCAGTTCTTC

J gene: TRBJ2-1
D gene: -
V gene: TRBV28
clone size: -
CDR3 protein: CASAPDLALTGNEQFF
CDR3 DNA: TGTGCCAGCGCCCCTGATCTGGCCCTCACAGGGAATGAGCAGTTCTTC

J gene: TRBJ2-5
D gene: -
V gene: TRBV7-2
clone size: once
CDR3 protein: CASSFGTQETQYF
CDR3 DNA: TGTGCCAGCAGCTTCGGGACTCAAGAGACCCAGTACTTC

J gene: TRBJ1-5
D gene: -
V gene: TRBV19
clone size: -
CDR3 protein: CASSIVGGNQPQHF
CDR3 DNA: TGTGCCAGTAGTATAGTCGGGGGAAATCAGCCCCAGCATTTT

J gene: TRBJ1-4
D gene: -
V gene: TRBV7-6
clone size: -
CDR3 protein: CASSLVSGSEKLFF
CDR3 DNA: TGTGCCAGCAGCCTCGTGTCGGGCAGTGAAAAATTGTTTTTT